This T cell receptor beta chain stems from a study of T cell changes during pregnancy in multiple sclerosis. Profiling relied on immunoSEQ multiplex PCR, and the TCRdb table lists in-frame clones only, not all of them. This sample has several thousand clones, with about 85% found just once. This CDR3 contains 12 residues. The germline V gene has CDR1 SGHRS and CDR2 YFSETQ. V gave up 6 bases and J gave up 5 bases, with 11 bases separating them. The source was CD8+ T cells from peripheral blood mononuclear cells, collected in the first trimester of pregnancy. The TCR sequence derives from a female donor in good health, enrolled as a control in a pregnancy study. This rearrangement joins TRBV5-1 to TRBJ1-1, with a weak D call TRBD1 (6 bases). CDR3: CASKGDRTEAFF. DNA of the CDR3: TGCGCCAGCAAGGGGGACCGGACTGAAGCTTTCTTT.